This T cell receptor (beta chain) came from a study of blood T cell repertoires in COVID-19. Germline loops: CDR1 LNHNV, CDR2 YYDKDF (reference sequence). The CDR3 covers 15 residues. V lost 3 bases and J 8 bases, leaving 16 bases between the germline ends. Study members were between 18 and 89 years old and lived in approximately 25 US regions. This clone was counted only a few times. The data were produced by immunoSEQ multiplex PCR, yet TCRdb's version contains in-frame clones alone and is incomplete. The table lists about 280,000 clones, 90% of them singletons. The sequencing sample was made of PBMCs or T cells enriched from blood (not recorded which). This chain uses TRBV15 with TRBJ1-4, with D maybe TRBD1 (6 bases). This sequence was found in a woman aged 18-30 years with acute COVID-19. The CDR3 DNA follows: TGTGCCACCAGCAGCAGGGGAACCCTAATGGAAAAACTGTTTTTT. Translated: CATSSRGTLMEKLFF.